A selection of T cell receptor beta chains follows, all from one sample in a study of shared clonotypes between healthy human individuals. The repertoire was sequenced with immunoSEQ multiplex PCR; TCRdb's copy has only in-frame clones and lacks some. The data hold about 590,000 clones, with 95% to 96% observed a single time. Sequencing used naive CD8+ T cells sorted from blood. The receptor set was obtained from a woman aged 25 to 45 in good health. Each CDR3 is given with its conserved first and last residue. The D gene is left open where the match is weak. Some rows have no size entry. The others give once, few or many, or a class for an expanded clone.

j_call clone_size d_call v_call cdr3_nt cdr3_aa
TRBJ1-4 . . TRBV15 TGTGCCACCAGCAGGACCCAGATCGGCCAAAAAACTGTTTTT CATSRTQIGQKTVF
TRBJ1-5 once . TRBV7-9 TGTGCCAGCGCGGAGACCAGCAATCAGCCCCAGCATTTT CASAETSNQPQHF
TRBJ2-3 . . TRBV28 TGTGCCAGCAGTCCCGGGACGGGGGCGCAGTATTTT CASSPGTGAQYF
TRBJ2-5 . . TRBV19 TGTGCCAGTAGCGTTTTCGATGGGGAGACCCAGTACTTC CASSVFDGETQYF
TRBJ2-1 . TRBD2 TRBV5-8 TGTGCCAGCAGCTTGGGACTAGCGGGAGCGGTTGAGCAGTTCTTC CASSLGLAGAVEQFF
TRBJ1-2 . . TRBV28 TGTGCCAGCAGACCTTCGGCAGGGGTACTCTATGGCTACACCTTC CASRPSAGVLYGYTF
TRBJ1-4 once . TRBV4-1 TGCGCCAGCAGCCAAGTCCGGGGAACTAATGAAAAACTGTTTTTT CASSQVRGTNEKLFF
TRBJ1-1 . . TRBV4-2 TGTGCCAGCAGCCAAGATGCCCATAACACTGAAGCTTTCTTT CASSQDAHNTEAFF
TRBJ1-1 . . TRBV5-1 TGCGCCAGCAGCCCAGGGGATACGGGTGAAGCTTTCTTT CASSPGDTGEAFF
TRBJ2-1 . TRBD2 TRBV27 TGTGCCAGCAGCATGACTAGCGGGAGTGGTAATGAGCAGTTCTTC CASSMTSGSGNEQFF
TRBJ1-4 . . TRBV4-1 TGCGCCAGCAGCCAAGTCGGTTTTGATGAAAAACTGTTTTTT CASSQVGFDEKLFF
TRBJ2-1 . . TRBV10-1 TGCGCCAGCAGTGAGCGGGCGGACTCCTACAATGAGCAGTTCTTC CASSERADSYNEQFF